This is a list of T cell receptor beta chains from one sample in a study of human T cells and chemical hapten exposure. TCRdb redid the calling of the RACE reads with MiXCR, one entry per CDR3 protein. Among about 42,000 distinct CDR3 sequences listed, about an eighth were seen once. The sequencing used whole blood, collected in connection with sensitization to the hapten diphenylcyclopropenone (DPC). These TCRs come from a woman aged 25 to 45 with alopecia areata. Some clones in this sample may be carry-over from other donors' samples. The CDR3 runs from the conserved cysteine through the conserved F or W. The D gene is left open where the match is weak. Expanded clones get a size class; other rows say once, few or many, or leave the size out.

D: TRBD2
size: .
J: TRBJ2-3
V: TRBV29-1
DNA: TGCAGCGTTGATAGGGGGGGACTAGCGGGCTTCACAGATACGCAGTATTTT
CDR3: CSVDRGGLAGFTDTQYF

D: .
size: few
J: TRBJ1-1
V: TRBV10-3
DNA: TGTGCCATCAGTGAGGCCCCGGGGTACGCTGAAGCTTTCTTT
CDR3: CAISEAPGYAEAFF

D: .
size: once
J: TRBJ2-3
V: TRBV7-8
DNA: TGTGCCAGCAGCTTAGCTGCGGAAGGCACAGATACGCAGTATTTT
CDR3: CASSLAAEGTDTQYF

D: .
size: many
J: TRBJ1-5
V: TRBV20-1
DNA: TGCAGTGCTAGCAGCCGGGGGGCGGTTAGCAATCAGCCCCAGCATTTT
CDR3: CSASSRGAVSNQPQHF

D: .
size: few
J: TRBJ2-7
V: TRBV24-1
DNA: TGTGCCACCAGCAGACCCGGGAGCCAATCCGGGCAGTACTTC
CDR3: CATSRPGSQSGQYF

D: .
size: many
J: TRBJ2-2
V: TRBV4-2
DNA: TGTGCCAGCAGCCCCCGGGGCCTAGCAGAGAGGTCCGGGGAGCTGTTTTTT
CDR3: CASSPRGLAERSGELFF

D: TRBD1
size: .
J: TRBJ2-3
V: TRBV12-3/TRBV12-4
DNA: TGTGCCAGCAGTTACAGGGGGCTTAGCACAGATACGCAGTATTTT
CDR3: CASSYRGLSTDTQYF

D: .
size: many
J: TRBJ2-1
V: TRBV6-5
DNA: TGTGCCAGCAGAAGACTAGGGGGCTACAATGAGCAGTTCTTC
CDR3: CASRRLGGYNEQFF

D: TRBD2
size: few
J: TRBJ2-3
V: TRBV28
DNA: TGTGCCAGCAGGCGAGCGGGGGGGACAGATACGCAGTATTTT
CDR3: CASRRAGGTDTQYF

D: .
size: many
J: TRBJ1-1
V: TRBV4-1
DNA: TGCGCCAGCAGCCAAGGAAATAGGGGGTACGCTGAAGCTTTCTTT
CDR3: CASSQGNRGYAEAFF

D: TRBD2
size: few
J: TRBJ2-2
V: TRBV6-2/TRBV6-3
DNA: TGTGCCAGCAGTGGACTAGCGATCCGTACGAGCGGGGAGCTGTTTTTT
CDR3: CASSGLAIRTSGELFF

D: TRBD2
size: .
J: TRBJ2-7
V: TRBV6-5
DNA: TGTGCCAGCAAACTACTAGCGGGAGTCAACGAGCAGTACTTC
CDR3: CASKLLAGVNEQYF

D: TRBD2
size: many
J: TRBJ2-3
V: TRBV7-6
DNA: TGTGCCAGCAGCCCTACACTAGCGGCCACAGATACGCAGTATTTT
CDR3: CASSPTLAATDTQYF

D: .
size: .
J: TRBJ2-1
V: TRBV5-1
DNA: TGCGCCAGCAGCTTAGGCTGGCGAGAGCAGTTCTTC
CDR3: CASSLGWREQFF

D: TRBD1
size: once
J: TRBJ1-1
V: TRBV18
DNA: TGTGCCAGCTCAACGCGCGGGACAGATCCTGAAGCTTTCTTT
CDR3: CASSTRGTDPEAFF

D: TRBD2
size: medium-sized
J: TRBJ2-2
V: TRBV2
DNA: TGTGCCACACAGCGGGAGAGCAACACCGGGGAGCTGTTTTTT
CDR3: CATQRESNTGELFF

D: .
size: many
J: TRBJ2-1
V: TRBV11-2
DNA: TGTGCCAGCAGCTTAGTTTTAGGGAGGGAGCAGTTCTTC
CDR3: CASSLVLGREQFF

D: TRBD1
size: .
J: TRBJ1-6
V: TRBV12-3/TRBV12-4
DNA: TGTGCCAGCAGGCGGACAGGGGTTGGAAACTCACCCCTCCACTTT
CDR3: CASRRTGVGNSPLHF

D: .
size: many
J: TRBJ1-2
V: TRBV29-1
DNA: TGCAGCGTTGACAGGGCGAGAGACGGCTACACCTTC
CDR3: CSVDRARDGYTF

D: .
size: many
J: TRBJ1-5
V: TRBV13
DNA: TGTGCCAGCAGCTTTGGTCAAGGGCAGCCCCAGCATTTT
CDR3: CASSFGQGQPQHF

D: TRBD2
size: many
J: TRBJ2-5
V: TRBV20-1
DNA: TGCAGTGCTTTAGCGGGAGCCGGAGAGACCCAGTACTTC
CDR3: CSALAGAGETQYF

D: .
size: .
J: TRBJ1-5
V: TRBV20-1
DNA: TGCAGTGCCATGGACGCCAAGGCAGCCCAGCATTTT
CDR3: CSAMDAKAAQHF

D: TRBD2
size: many
J: TRBJ2-1
V: TRBV20-1
DNA: TGCAGCCACCTAGCGGGGGCGGGGGATGAGCAGTTCTTC
CDR3: CSHLAGAGDEQFF

D: .
size: few
J: TRBJ2-5
V: TRBV7-3
DNA: TGTGCCAGCAGCTTACGTCTGGAGTTTTTGGAGACCCAGTACTTC
CDR3: CASSLRLEFLETQYF

D: .
size: few
J: TRBJ2-4
V: TRBV29-1
DNA: TGCAGCGCGAGCCCGGGAAGAAACATTCAGTACTTC
CDR3: CSASPGRNIQYF

D: .
size: few
J: TRBJ2-2
V: TRBV4-3
DNA: TGCGCCAGCAGCCAAGATCCCACCGGGGAGCTGTTTTTT
CDR3: CASSQDPTGELFF

D: .
size: many
J: TRBJ2-3
V: TRBV14
DNA: TGTGCCAGCAGCCAAGAAACGCCGTTCACAGATACGCAGTATTTT
CDR3: CASSQETPFTDTQYF

D: .
size: .
J: TRBJ2-5
V: TRBV5-4
DNA: TGTGCCAGCAGCTCGTCTAGCAATCAAGAGACCCAGTACTTC
CDR3: CASSSSSNQETQYF

D: TRBD2
size: .
J: TRBJ2-1
V: TRBV7-6
DNA: TGTGCCAGCAGCCCCTCAGGCGGGGGGAGAAATGAGCAGTTCTTC
CDR3: CASSPSGGGRNEQFF

D: TRBD1
size: .
J: TRBJ2-7
V: TRBV2
DNA: TGTGCCAGCAGTGTAGGACAGGGAAGCGAGCAGTACTTC
CDR3: CASSVGQGSEQYF

D: TRBD1
size: .
J: TRBJ2-3
V: TRBV15
DNA: TGTGCCACCAGCAAGACAGGGGACACAGATACGCAGTATTTT
CDR3: CATSKTGDTDTQYF

D: TRBD1
size: many
J: TRBJ1-5
V: TRBV20-1
DNA: TGCAGTGCTTGGCAGGGGGAGCTGACCAATCAGCCCCAGCATTTT
CDR3: CSAWQGELTNQPQHF

D: .
size: .
J: TRBJ1-1
V: TRBV6-6
DNA: TGTGCCAGCATATGGGGGTTCAGGGAAGGGACTGAAGCTTTCTTT
CDR3: CASIWGFREGTEAFF

D: .
size: many
J: TRBJ1-4
V: TRBV7-9
DNA: TGTGCCAGCAGCCCACGGATCGAAGCGGGTGAAAAACTGTTTTTT
CDR3: CASSPRIEAGEKLFF

D: .
size: .
J: TRBJ2-3
V: TRBV7-9
DNA: TGTGCCAGCGGCCCTATCGATCGTCCCAGGGCGCAGTATTTT
CDR3: CASGPIDRPRAQYF

D: TRBD1
size: few
J: TRBJ2-7
V: TRBV6-2/TRBV6-3
DNA: TGTGCCAGCAGTTGGGACAGGGATACCTACGAGCAGTACTTC
CDR3: CASSWDRDTYEQYF

D: TRBD2
size: many
J: TRBJ2-3
V: TRBV7-3
DNA: TGTGCCAGCAGGACTAGCGGGATACGGAGCACAGATACGCAGTATTTT
CDR3: CASRTSGIRSTDTQYF

D: TRBD2
size: .
J: TRBJ2-2
V: TRBV29-1
DNA: TGCAGCGTTGAAACTAGCGGGAGCGGGACCGGGGAGCTGTTTTTT
CDR3: CSVETSGSGTGELFF

D: .
size: many
J: TRBJ2-7
V: TRBV10-3
DNA: TGTGCCATCAGTGAAGCTAGCGACTCCTACGAGCAGTACTTC
CDR3: CAISEASDSYEQYF

D: .
size: .
J: TRBJ2-1
V: TRBV7-8
DNA: TGTGCCAGCAGTTATTTATACAATGAGCAGTTCTTC
CDR3: CASSYLYNEQFF

D: .
size: .
J: TRBJ1-1
V: TRBV29-1
DNA: TGCAGCGTTGGGGGCCCTACAGGGTTGACTGAAGCTTTCTTT
CDR3: CSVGGPTGLTEAFF

D: .
size: medium-sized
J: TRBJ1-2
V: TRBV28
DNA: TGTGCCAGCAGCCCGGGGGGGGTGGAAAATGGCTACACCTTC
CDR3: CASSPGGVENGYTF

D: .
size: many
J: TRBJ2-2
V: TRBV7-2
DNA: TGTGCCAGCAGCTTAAGTCGGCAGGACACCGGGGAGCTGTTTTTT
CDR3: CASSLSRQDTGELFF

D: TRBD2
size: .
J: TRBJ2-1
V: TRBV9
DNA: TGTGCCAGCAGCGTAGGACTAGCGGGGTCCAATGAGCAGTTCTTC
CDR3: CASSVGLAGSNEQFF

D: TRBD1
size: many
J: TRBJ1-5
V: TRBV12-3/TRBV12-4
DNA: TGTGCCAGCAGTTTACGGACAGGGAGAGCGAAAGGCCAGCCCCAGCATTTT
CDR3: CASSLRTGRAKGQPQHF

D: TRBD1
size: few
J: TRBJ2-3
V: TRBV29-1
DNA: TGCAGCGGGAGAAAAGGGACAGTCAGCACAGATACGCAGTATTTT
CDR3: CSGRKGTVSTDTQYF

D: TRBD2
size: .
J: TRBJ2-5
V: TRBV7-2
DNA: TGTGCCAGCAGCCGCAAACTAGCGGGAGTGGGGCAAGAGACCCAGTACTTC
CDR3: CASSRKLAGVGQETQYF

D: TRBD2
size: many
J: TRBJ2-2
V: TRBV13
DNA: TGTGCCAGCAGCTTTTTTAATCCCCCGGGACTAGCGGTTCCGAACACCGGGGAGCTGTTTTTT
CDR3: CASSFFNPPGLAVPNTGELFF

D: .
size: .
J: TRBJ2-2
V: TRBV4-1
DNA: TGCGCCAGCAGCCAAGCTCTTTACACCGGGGAGCTGTTTTTT
CDR3: CASSQALYTGELFF

D: TRBD1
size: many
J: TRBJ2-5
V: TRBV19
DNA: TGTGCCAGTAACCGGGACAGGGACATCCAAGAGACCCAGTACTTC
CDR3: CASNRDRDIQETQYF

D: TRBD2
size: many
J: TRBJ2-3
V: TRBV19
DNA: TGTGCCAGTCAATCTTTCGGACTAGCGGGCCCAGATACGCAGTATTTT
CDR3: CASQSFGLAGPDTQYF

D: .
size: .
J: TRBJ1-5
V: TRBV18
DNA: TGTGCCAGCTCACCGGGGTTAAATCAGCCCCAGCATTTT
CDR3: CASSPGLNQPQHF

D: .
size: .
J: TRBJ2-7
V: TRBV20-1
DNA: TGCAGTGCTAGTGGACGTAGCATAAGCTCCTACGAGCAGTACTTC
CDR3: CSASGRSISSYEQYF

D: .
size: many
J: TRBJ2-3
V: TRBV19
DNA: TGTGCCAGTAGTATAACAGATACGCAGTATTTT
CDR3: CASSITDTQYF

D: .
size: many
J: TRBJ1-1
V: TRBV28
DNA: TGTGCCAGCAGTTTAGGACGACTCACTGAAGCTTTCTTT
CDR3: CASSLGRLTEAFF

D: .
size: .
J: TRBJ2-3
V: TRBV4-3
DNA: TGCGCCAGCAGCCAAGACCTAATAAATGGGGATACGCAGTATTTT
CDR3: CASSQDLINGDTQYF

D: .
size: .
J: TRBJ2-2
V: TRBV29-1
DNA: TGCAGCGGACAAGGAGGGGCGGGCACCGGGGAGCTGTTTTTT
CDR3: CSGQGGAGTGELFF

D: .
size: many
J: TRBJ2-3
V: TRBV28
DNA: TGTGCCAGCAGCCCCTGGAGCCCGGGGAGCACAGATACGCAGTATTTT
CDR3: CASSPWSPGSTDTQYF

D: TRBD2
size: .
J: TRBJ2-1
V: TRBV20-1
DNA: TGCAGTGCTCGGAAGCCTGGCGGGAGCTCCTACAATGAGCAGTTCTTC
CDR3: CSARKPGGSSYNEQFF